The 8 T cell receptor beta chains given below trace back to one sample, sequenced in a study of patients and donors after allogeneic stem cell transplantation. One entry per CDR3 protein, called by TCRdb with MiXCR from the RT-PCR reads. The data contain 190,000 or so distinct CDR3 sequences, 41% of them singletons. Source material: blood, either unsorted or a sorted T cell fraction (not recorded which). The receptors stem from a human donor who was either an allogeneic HSCT recipient or a stem cell or donor lymphocyte infusion donor (not recorded which). It is not recorded whose cells these are; they may come from a transplant donor.

The V and J genes are TRBV12-3 or TRBV12-4 and TRBJ2-7; 8 positions match TRBD1. This CDR3 has 16 amino acids. V lost 6 bases to trimming and J lost 3 bases; unmatched junction nucleotides: 13. The CDR3, as DNA: TGTGCCAGCAGGACCTCCAAGGACAGGGCTGTCTACGAGCAGTACTTC. Residues: CASRTSKDRAVYEQYF.

This clonotype has just a few counts. The CDR3 nucleotides are TGTGCCAGCAGGCCCGGGACAGCCCATCAGCCCCAGCATTTT. Its protein is CASRPGTAHQPQHF. This rearrangement joins TRBV7-8 to TRBJ1-5, with 7 bases matching TRBD1. The CDR3 runs to 14 residues. Germline-derived CDR1 and CDR2 are SGHVS and FQNEAQ. Trimming cost V 6 bases and J 5 bases; bases outside gene matches: 7.

This clonotype has more than one count but fewer than ten. The gene calls are TRBV6-1 and TRBJ1-2, with D uncertain. Per the germline V gene, CDR1 is MNHNS and CDR2 is SASEGT. The CDR3 is made up of 13 amino acids. Trimming removed 1 base from V and 4 bases from J, with 7 bases in between. The CDR3 here is CASSEGTVYGYTF. The DNA of the CDR3 is TGTGCCAGCAGTGAAGGGACGGTCTATGGCTACACCTTC.

This clonotype was recorded at least ten times. The rearrangement uses TRBV7-3 and TRBJ1-5, with a weak D call TRBD1 (5 bases). V shed 4 bases and J shed 0 bases, with 19 bases lying between them. The CDR3 runs to 18 residues. Germline V gene lookup returns CDR1 SGHTA and CDR2 FQGTGA. Here the CDR3 reads CASSSPPAGGDSNQPQHF. Written as DNA, the CDR3 is TGTGCCAGCAGCTCCCCCCCCGCGGGGGGAGATAGCAATCAGCCCCAGCATTTT. The complete variable domain, with remaining parts taken from reference TRBV7-3 and TRBJ1-5, reads GAGVSQTPSNKVTEKGKYVELRCDPISGHTALYWYRQSLGQGPEFLIYFQGTGAADDSGLPNDRFFAVRPEGSVSTLKIQRTERGDSAVYLCASSSPPAGGDSNQPQHFGDGTRLSIL.

The rearrangement joins TRBV4-3 to TRBJ2-5, with 11 positions matching TRBD1. V gave up 4 bases and J gave up 3 bases; unmatched junction bases: 1. The CDR3 contains 14 residues. Germline-derived CDR1 and CDR2 are LGHNA and YSLEER. The DNA for the CDR3 is TGCGCCAGCAGCCCGGGACAGGGGGAAGAGACCCAGTACTTC. It yields the protein CASSPGQGEETQYF.

The sample holds a few counts of this clonotype. The chain combines TRBV12-3 or TRBV12-4 with TRBJ1-1, with D possibly TRBD1 on 5 matching bases. The V end was cut by 7 bases, the J end by 10 bases, with 22 bases between. CDR3 length: 14 amino acids. CDR3 in amino acids: CASTNSGTPSGAFF. Here the CDR3 DNA reads TGTGCCAGCACTAACTCCGGGACTCCAAGTGGAGCTTTCTTT.

The CDR3 loop is CASKGGGSGNTIYF. The CDR3 nucleotides read TGTGCCAGCAAGGGAGGGGGCTCTGGAAACACCATATATTTT. The chain employs TRBV28 and TRBJ1-3, with a weak D call TRBD1 (6 bases). There are 14 residues in the CDR3. Trimming removed 7 bases at V and 0 bases at J, with 10 bases between. Germline V gene lookup returns CDR1 MDHEN and CDR2 SYDVKM.

This clonotype was seen a few times. The chain employs TRBV12-3 or TRBV12-4 and TRBJ2-7, with no clear D. This CDR3 comprises 13 residues. Trimming cost V 2 bases and J 5 bases, with 10 bases left between them. The CDR3: CASSLMGAHEQYF. In DNA, the CDR3 is TGTGCCAGCAGTTTAATGGGTGCCCACGAGCAGTACTTC.